This T cell receptor beta chain was retrieved from a study of shared clonotypes between healthy human individuals. Study results and caveats: The donor pool, a small one, limited the genetic and exposure-history diversity represented.

About this clone: As yet, its antigen is unknown.

This CDR3 has 16 residues. V shed 6 bases and J shed 0 bases, with 14 bases lying between them. Germline CDR1 and CDR2: SGHVS and FQNEAQ. Assay used: immunoSEQ multiplex PCR; TCRdb lists only in-frame clones, some missing. Counted here are around 1,900,000 clones, over 85% occurring once; the ten biggest clones make up 1.5% to 2%. Only CD45RO-negative cells positively selected for CCR7 counted as naive CD8 cells, so terminally differentiated effector memory CD45RA+ cells were excluded. This chain links TRBV7-8 with TRBJ2-2, with D maybe TRBD1 (5 bases). The TCR was taken from a young man in good health. Some clones in this sample may be carry-over from other donors' samples. Sample: naive CD8+ T cells from PBMCs. CDR3 sequence: CASSRAGHANTGELFF. CDR3 DNA sequence: TGTGCCAGCAGTCGAGCAGGACATGCGAACACCGGGGAGCTGTTTTTT.